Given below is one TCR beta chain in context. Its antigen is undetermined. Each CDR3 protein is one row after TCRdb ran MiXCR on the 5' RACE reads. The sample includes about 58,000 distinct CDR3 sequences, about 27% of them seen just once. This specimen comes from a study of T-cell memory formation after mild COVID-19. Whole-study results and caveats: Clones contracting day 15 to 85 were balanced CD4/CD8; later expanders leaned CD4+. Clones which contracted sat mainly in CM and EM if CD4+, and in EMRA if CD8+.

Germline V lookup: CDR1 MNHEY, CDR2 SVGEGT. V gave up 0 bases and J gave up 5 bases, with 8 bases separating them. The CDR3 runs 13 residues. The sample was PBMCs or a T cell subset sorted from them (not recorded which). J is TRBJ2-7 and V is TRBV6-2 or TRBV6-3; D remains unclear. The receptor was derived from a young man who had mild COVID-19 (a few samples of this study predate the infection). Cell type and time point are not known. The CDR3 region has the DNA TGTGCCAGCAGTTACTCTCGGCTCAACGAGCAGTACGTC. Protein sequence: CASSYSRLNEQYV.